This T cell receptor (beta chain) comes out of a study of shared clonotypes between healthy human individuals (dated by TCRdb to about 2020). General notes on the study: A few men and a couple of women, aged 18 to 49 years, made up the cohort. The study deeply sequenced blood TCR repertoires of about five healthy adults to estimate repertoire size and the extent of clonotype sharing between individuals. To increase sequencing depth and limit assay-specific biases, TCR repertoire library preparation and sequencing were carried out by different laboratories using diverse techniques. Between about 0.8 and 9 billion PBMCs per donor were obtained by leukapheresis.

Using the deep immunoSEQ assay, TCR CDR3 regions were amplified from genomic DNA by multiplex PCR. Genomic DNA extracted from each cell subset was distributed evenly over all wells of several immunoSEQ 96-well plates, and each plate served as one replicate. For unsorted PBMC, approximately 290 ng genomic DNA, equal to roughly 33,000 T cell genomes, was loaded into each replicate PCR. Unsorted PBMC genomic DNA was sequenced across ten immunoSEQ deep assay plates. Purified libraries were measured with a Qubit 3.0 fluorometer, size-checked on a Bioanalyzer 2100, and measured again with the KAPA Library Quantification kit. A separate single-read 150-cycle Illumina NextSeq 550 flow cell was used to sequence each immunoSEQ 96-well plate. The authors' analysis ran thus. Because the immunoSEQ output held only junctional sequences and lacked quality scores, the filtering could not match the filtering applied to full-length reads. To assign V/J genes and CDR3, sequences were annotated against IMGT germline references using PyIR, a Python wrapper for IgBLAST v1.9. Reads with weak V/J assignments (E-value above 1e-6), missing CDR3, stop codons, out-of-frame junctions, or ambiguous translated residues were removed. V3J clonotypes were defined as sequences sharing an identical inferred V gene, J gene, and CDR3 amino acid sequence. Percentage overlap between repertoires was calculated by dividing the number of shared unique clonotypes by the size of the smaller repertoire. RTK rarefaction, the Chao1 estimator, and Recon v2.1 estimates of unobserved clonotypes were used to assess repertoire richness. In its TCRdb copy, this immuneACCESS table keeps in-frame sequences only and misses some clones. Where compared with another copy, unresolved V genes explain less than half of these, and the others have no known cause. That table furnishes V, J and clone size, whereas the DNA furnished D and trimming. This sample has around 450,000 clones in its table, and around 79% of those were observed once. In total, the top ten clones hold approximately 13% of the sample.

The junction shows trimming of 3 bases on V and 2 bases on J, and the gene matches do not reach 6 bases of it. CDR1 and CDR2 are read off the germline V gene (reference sequence) as LNHDA and SQIVND. The CDR3 runs 15 amino acids, cysteine and phenylalanine included. Here the CDR3 DNA is all that survives: 45 bases in frame from base 1. General study outcomes and caveats: Sampling was restricted to blood, and TCR repertoires in tissue are likely to differ from TCR repertoires in blood. Pairwise subsampling indicated that sequencing depth was expected to affect the degree of clonotype sharing among donors. Because the study included only a small number of donors, the genetic and exposure-history diversity represented was limited.

This clone has more than one count but fewer than ten. This receptor's antigen is unknown. Qualities for individual bases were not recorded, and no much larger clone is one base off. The donors were healthy, HIV-negative adults with no recently reported acute infections or vaccinations. Every donor was a Caucasian adult residing in Nashville, Tennessee, USA. For unsorted samples, 100 million or so PBMCs were counted, and genomic DNA was extracted using the QIAamp DNA Blood Mini kit. Blood was obtained by leukapheresis, after which PBMCs were separated by Ficoll-Histopaque density gradient centrifugation and cryopreserved in liquid nitrogen vapor phase.

The sequenced sample was PBMCs. The chain joins TRBV19 to TRBJ1-2; 7 bases in the junction line up with TRBD1. This clonotype was obtained from a middle-aged woman in good health. Some clones in this sample may be carry-over from other donors' samples. The sequence in DNA is TGTGCCAGTAGTATTGGGGACAGAGAAAACTATGGCTACACCTTC. Translated, this is CASSIGDRENYGYTF.